Following are 3 T cell receptor beta chains from one sample sequenced in a study of T cell responses to AZD1222 COVID-19 vaccine. Profiled with immunoSEQ multiplex PCR; TCRdb holds only in-frame clones, not every one. Of about 97,000 clones in the sample, around nine tenths were seen once. Material: peripheral blood, obtained on day 0 of AZD1222 vaccination. The receptor source for this set is an adult in good health.

V usage is TRBV7-2 and J usage is TRBJ2-3; 13 nucleotides align to TRBD2. The trim removed 2 bases at V and 3 bases at J, leaving 5 bases unmatched. The CDR3 loop spans 17 amino acids. The germline gives CDR1 SGHTA, CDR2 FQGNSA. The CDR3 here is CASSLLLAGGPTDTQYF. The CDR3 coding sequence is TGTGCCAGCAGCTTATTACTAGCGGGGGGGCCGACAGATACGCAGTATTTT.

The chain links TRBV5-5 to TRBJ2-7; unclear D gene. V lost 2 bases and J lost 2, with 20 bases in between. CDR3 length: 17 amino acids. Per germline, CDR1 SGHKS and CDR2 YYEKEE (reference sequence). The CDR3 DNA sequence: TGTGCCAGCAGCTTAGATCCCACAGAGCAAAGGGCCTACGAGCAGTACTTC. It specifies CASSLDPTEQRAYEQYF.

The chain has TRBV6-2 or TRBV6-3 and TRBJ2-3; D is undetermined. V shed 0 bases and J shed 5 bases, with 3 bases lying between them. Germline CDR1 and CDR2: MNHEY and SVGEGT. The CDR3 has 12 amino acids. CDR3 sequence reads: CASSYSKDTQYF. CDR3 coding DNA: TGTGCCAGCAGTTACTCGAAAGATACGCAGTATTTT.